Sequencing of this TCR beta chain was carried out in a study of blood T cell repertoires in COVID-19. About the study: From T cells, B-cell-depleted T cells, or PBMCs came the material, which was cDNA or gDNA.

In the original processing: Cell counts per sample came from amplifying reference gene primers. Clones were read by immunoSEQ multiplex PCR, and TCRdb kept only the in-frame ones, dropping some. That table supplies the V and J calls and clone size; D and trimming were determined from the DNA. The sample lists some 64,000 clones, around 85% occurring once. The receptor was derived from a woman older than 75 with active or convalescent COVID-19. The sequencing input was peripheral blood.

The CDR3 loop reads CASSFSGELFF. The CDR3 DNA sequence: TGTGCCAGCAGCTTCTCCGGGGAGCTGTTTTTT. This rearrangement joins TRBV5-4 to TRBJ2-2; D gene uncertain. This CDR3 region has 11 residues. CDR1 and CDR2 from the germline V gene are SGHNT and YYREEE (reference sequence). Trimming removed 2 bases at V and 6 bases at J, with 2 bases between.